Reported below is one TCR beta chain. The V gene end was trimmed by 3 bases and the J gene end by 5 bases; junction bases not matched to a gene: 7. Germline CDR1 is MGHDK and CDR2 is SYGVNS. CDR3 size: 16 residues. The data were produced by immunoSEQ multiplex PCR, yet TCRdb's version contains in-frame clones alone and is incomplete. The data contain about 63,000 clones, approximately 74% of them singletons. The data were taken from a study of T cells in tumors after PD-1 blockade. About the research overall: Excluded were patients with checkpoint blockade, immunosuppressants, or radiotherapy or other anti-cancer therapy within 4 weeks. Blood samples averaged 113,528 templates (range about 21,000-257,772) and 36,536 unique clonotypes.

The rearrangement links TRBV25-1 to TRBJ2-2; 9 nucleotides align to TRBD1. The sequences come from PBMCs, collected after anti-PD-1 treatment. The sequence derives from a human donor with basal cell carcinoma. CDR3 DNA: TGTGCCAGCAGTGACGGAACAGGGGGCCAGACCGGGGAGCTGTTTTTT. It specifies CASSDGTGGQTGELFF.